A selection of T cell receptor beta chains follows, all from one sample in a study of blood T cell repertoires in COVID-19. Data came from immunoSEQ multiplex PCR; TCRdb stores just in-frame clones and leaves some out. The sample carries about 110,000 clones, 70% to 85% recorded once. Sequencing was done on a sample of peripheral blood. Receptor source: a woman of 80 years or more with active or convalescent COVID-19. The CDR3 runs from the conserved cysteine through the conserved F or W. The D gene is left open where the match is weak. Size is omitted from some rows. Given values are once, few, many or a class for expanded clones.

abundance: -
v_gene: TRBV12-5
j_gene: TRBJ1-1
d_gene: -
CDR3nt: TGTGCTAGTGGTTTGGGGGGGCAGGTTGAAGCTTTCTTT
CDR3aa: CASGLGGQVEAFF

abundance: -
v_gene: TRBV28
j_gene: TRBJ1-2
d_gene: TRBD1
CDR3nt: TGTGCCAGCAGTTCACCGGGACAGGGTCTCCGCTACACCTTC
CDR3aa: CASSSPGQGLRYTF

abundance: -
v_gene: TRBV14
j_gene: TRBJ2-1
d_gene: TRBD2
CDR3nt: TGTGCCAGCAGCCTTTTTCTAGCGGGCCCCGGGGAGCAGTTCTTC
CDR3aa: CASSLFLAGPGEQFF

abundance: -
v_gene: TRBV6-5
j_gene: TRBJ1-3
d_gene: -
CDR3nt: TGTGCCACCTCCCGGCTGAGGAATGGAAACACCATATATTTT
CDR3aa: CATSRLRNGNTIYF

abundance: -
v_gene: TRBV6-5
j_gene: TRBJ2-7
d_gene: -
CDR3nt: TGTGCCAGCAGTTACGGACACTCCTACGAGCAGTACTTC
CDR3aa: CASSYGHSYEQYF

abundance: many
v_gene: TRBV5-6
j_gene: TRBJ2-7
d_gene: TRBD2
CDR3nt: TGTGCCAGCTTGGCGGGGGGGATCCCCTACGAGCAGTACTTC
CDR3aa: CASLAGGIPYEQYF

abundance: -
v_gene: TRBV5-1
j_gene: TRBJ1-2
d_gene: -
CDR3nt: TGCGCCAGCAGCTTGGGATCCAGGGTCCTAGATGGCTACACCTTC
CDR3aa: CASSLGSRVLDGYTF

abundance: -
v_gene: TRBV27
j_gene: TRBJ1-2
d_gene: -
CDR3nt: TGTGCCAGTTGGGGGACTGTTAACTATGGCTACACCTTC
CDR3aa: CASWGTVNYGYTF

abundance: -
v_gene: TRBV5-5
j_gene: TRBJ2-7
d_gene: TRBD1
CDR3nt: TGTGCCAGCAGCACCGGACAGGGGGCTTACGAGCAGTACTTC
CDR3aa: CASSTGQGAYEQYF

abundance: once
v_gene: TRBV20-1
j_gene: TRBJ1-5
d_gene: -
CDR3nt: TGCAGTGCTAGATACGGTCAGCCCCAGCATTTT
CDR3aa: CSARYGQPQHF

abundance: -
v_gene: TRBV2
j_gene: TRBJ2-3
d_gene: TRBD1
CDR3nt: TGTGCCAGCAGTGAACAGGGGGAAAACACAGATACGCAGTATTTT
CDR3aa: CASSEQGENTDTQYF

abundance: -
v_gene: TRBV19
j_gene: TRBJ2-1
d_gene: TRBD2
CDR3nt: TGTGCCAGTAGTAACCAGCGGGGTGGAGAGCAGTTCTTC
CDR3aa: CASSNQRGGEQFF

abundance: -
v_gene: TRBV5-4
j_gene: TRBJ1-1
d_gene: -
CDR3nt: TGTGCCAGCAGCTCCTCGACAGGGAACACTGAAGCTTTCTTT
CDR3aa: CASSSSTGNTEAFF

abundance: -
v_gene: TRBV30
j_gene: TRBJ1-2
d_gene: -
CDR3nt: TGTGCCTGGAGTGTAATCAGGGGCGGGTATGGCTACACCTTC
CDR3aa: CAWSVIRGGYGYTF

abundance: -
v_gene: TRBV19
j_gene: TRBJ1-4
d_gene: -
CDR3nt: TGTGCCAGTAGTATGGTCCGGAATGAAAAACTGTTTTTT
CDR3aa: CASSMVRNEKLFF

abundance: -
v_gene: TRBV6-2/TRBV6-3
j_gene: TRBJ2-7
d_gene: -
CDR3nt: TGTGCCAGCAGTTACCCCCAGGAGCAGTACTTC
CDR3aa: CASSYPQEQYF

abundance: -
v_gene: TRBV19
j_gene: TRBJ2-1
d_gene: -
CDR3nt: TGTGCCACCGGGCGGGGACTCGCTTGGTCCTACAATGAGCAGTTCTTC
CDR3aa: CATGRGLAWSYNEQFF

abundance: -
v_gene: TRBV29-1
j_gene: TRBJ1-2
d_gene: TRBD1
CDR3nt: TGCAGCGTTGACCCACAGGGGACCTATGGCTACACCTTC
CDR3aa: CSVDPQGTYGYTF

abundance: once
v_gene: TRBV12-3/TRBV12-4
j_gene: TRBJ2-1
d_gene: TRBD1
CDR3nt: TGTGCCAGCAGTTCGACAGGGAGACAGTTCTTC
CDR3aa: CASSSTGRQFF

abundance: few
v_gene: TRBV6-4
j_gene: TRBJ1-5
d_gene: TRBD1
CDR3nt: TGTGCCAGCAGCACCGGGACAGGTCAGCCCCAGCATTTT
CDR3aa: CASSTGTGQPQHF

abundance: -
v_gene: TRBV28
j_gene: TRBJ2-3
d_gene: TRBD2
CDR3nt: TGTGCCAGCAGGATGAGCGGGAGAACAGATACGCAGTATTTT
CDR3aa: CASRMSGRTDTQYF

abundance: once
v_gene: TRBV2
j_gene: TRBJ2-7
d_gene: -
CDR3nt: TGTGCCAGCAGTGCAGATGCGGGCCACGAGCAGTACTTC
CDR3aa: CASSADAGHEQYF

abundance: -
v_gene: TRBV21-1
j_gene: TRBJ2-3
d_gene: -
CDR3nt: TGTGCCAGCAGCAAAGCCCCAACCGAAATACAGGGAACAGATACGCAGTATTTT
CDR3aa: CASSKAPTEIQGTDTQYF

abundance: -
v_gene: TRBV5-1
j_gene: TRBJ1-4
d_gene: -
CDR3nt: TGCGCCAGCAGCCGGACAGCAACTAATGAAAAACTGTTTTTT
CDR3aa: CASSRTATNEKLFF

abundance: -
v_gene: TRBV11-2
j_gene: TRBJ1-6
d_gene: -
CDR3nt: TGTGCCAGCGCCGGCCAGGGTTGGTCACCCCTCCACTTT
CDR3aa: CASAGQGWSPLHF

abundance: -
v_gene: TRBV30
j_gene: TRBJ1-3
d_gene: TRBD1
CDR3nt: TGTGCCTGGAGCTACAGGGGTTTCTCTGGAAACACCATATATTTT
CDR3aa: CAWSYRGFSGNTIYF

abundance: -
v_gene: TRBV15
j_gene: TRBJ2-7
d_gene: -
CDR3nt: TGTGCCACCAAACCCCAGGGGCAGAACTACGAGCAGTACTTC
CDR3aa: CATKPQGQNYEQYF

abundance: -
v_gene: TRBV5-1
j_gene: TRBJ2-3
d_gene: TRBD1
CDR3nt: TGCGCCAGCAGCTTAGGACAGGGGGGCGCAGATACGCAGTATTTT
CDR3aa: CASSLGQGGADTQYF

abundance: -
v_gene: TRBV7-2
j_gene: TRBJ1-3
d_gene: TRBD1
CDR3nt: TGTGCCAGCAGCCTGGGACAGCTTAGAGCTGGAAACACCATATATTTT
CDR3aa: CASSLGQLRAGNTIYF

abundance: -
v_gene: TRBV18
j_gene: TRBJ2-5
d_gene: -
CDR3nt: TGTGCCAGCTCACCAAACGAGAGGGAGACCCAGTACTTC
CDR3aa: CASSPNERETQYF

abundance: -
v_gene: TRBV6-6
j_gene: TRBJ2-1
d_gene: -
CDR3nt: TGTGCCAGCAGCCAACAGGGTTTGGACAATGAGCAGTTCTTC
CDR3aa: CASSQQGLDNEQFF

abundance: -
v_gene: TRBV6-1
j_gene: TRBJ2-1
d_gene: -
CDR3nt: TGTGCCAGCAGTGAATATCCGGGGTCTCTAGGAAATGAGCAGTTCTTC
CDR3aa: CASSEYPGSLGNEQFF

abundance: -
v_gene: TRBV7-6
j_gene: TRBJ1-6
d_gene: -
CDR3nt: TGTGCCAGCAGCTTTGGTGTGCAGGGGCAAAATTCACCCCTCCACTTT
CDR3aa: CASSFGVQGQNSPLHF

abundance: -
v_gene: TRBV18
j_gene: TRBJ1-1
d_gene: -
CDR3nt: TGTGCCAGCTCACGCGCCGCTGCGGTCGCTGAAGCTTTCTTT
CDR3aa: CASSRAAAVAEAFF

abundance: -
v_gene: TRBV19
j_gene: TRBJ2-5
d_gene: TRBD1
CDR3nt: TGTGCCAGTACCCCGACAGGGGGCTCGACAGAGACCCAGTACTTC
CDR3aa: CASTPTGGSTETQYF

abundance: -
v_gene: TRBV2
j_gene: TRBJ2-5
d_gene: -
CDR3nt: TGTGCCAGCAGTGATGGCAGGCGAAAAGAGACCCAGTACTTC
CDR3aa: CASSDGRRKETQYF

abundance: -
v_gene: TRBV3-1/TRBV3-2
j_gene: TRBJ2-2
d_gene: -
CDR3nt: TGTGCCAGCAACACAGGATACACCGGGGAGCTGTTTTTT
CDR3aa: CASNTGYTGELFF

abundance: -
v_gene: TRBV27
j_gene: TRBJ1-4
d_gene: -
CDR3nt: TGTGCCAGCAGTCCCATAGCAGTGGGGCCTGGGGTAAAACTGTTTTTT
CDR3aa: CASSPIAVGPGVKLFF

abundance: few
v_gene: TRBV28
j_gene: TRBJ2-1
d_gene: -
CDR3nt: TGTGCCAGCTCCGGACAGTCCAGGACGGGAGAGCAGTTCTTC
CDR3aa: CASSGQSRTGEQFF

abundance: -
v_gene: TRBV5-1
j_gene: TRBJ1-2
d_gene: TRBD1
CDR3nt: TGCGCCAGCAGCTTGGCTTATACGGGACAGGTTAGCCGCTATGGCTACACCTTC
CDR3aa: CASSLAYTGQVSRYGYTF

abundance: -
v_gene: TRBV28
j_gene: TRBJ1-6
d_gene: -
CDR3nt: TGTGCCAGCAGTTTAATGCTAGTGAATTCACCCCTCCACTTT
CDR3aa: CASSLMLVNSPLHF

abundance: -
v_gene: TRBV21-1
j_gene: TRBJ1-2
d_gene: -
CDR3nt: TGTGCCAGCCGCCCGGGACAGGGGGAGGGTGGCTACACCTTC
CDR3aa: CASRPGQGEGGYTF

abundance: once
v_gene: TRBV5-1
j_gene: TRBJ2-2
d_gene: TRBD2
CDR3nt: TGCGCCAGCAGCTTGGGCGCGGGAGTGCACGGGGAGCTGTTTTTT
CDR3aa: CASSLGAGVHGELFF

abundance: -
v_gene: TRBV7-3
j_gene: TRBJ2-7
d_gene: TRBD2
CDR3nt: TGTGCCAGCAGCTTAACCAGCGGGAGGGGTTACGAGCAGTACTTC
CDR3aa: CASSLTSGRGYEQYF

abundance: -
v_gene: TRBV28
j_gene: TRBJ1-3
d_gene: TRBD1
CDR3nt: TGTGCCAGCAGGTACCAGGGGGCATCTGGAAACACCATATATTTT
CDR3aa: CASRYQGASGNTIYF

abundance: -
v_gene: TRBV24-1
j_gene: TRBJ2-3
d_gene: TRBD2
CDR3nt: TGTGCCACCAGCATACTAGCGGGGGGAAGCACAGATACGCAGTATTTT
CDR3aa: CATSILAGGSTDTQYF

abundance: few
v_gene: TRBV3-1/TRBV3-2
j_gene: TRBJ1-3
d_gene: -
CDR3nt: TGTGCCAGCAGCCGCAGGGGCTCTGGAAACACCATATATTTT
CDR3aa: CASSRRGSGNTIYF

abundance: few
v_gene: TRBV30
j_gene: TRBJ2-7
d_gene: -
CDR3nt: TGTGCCTGGAGTGACCTCGGGACTGGGGACGAGCAGTACTTC
CDR3aa: CAWSDLGTGDEQYF

abundance: -
v_gene: TRBV7-6
j_gene: TRBJ2-1
d_gene: TRBD2
CDR3nt: TGTGCCAGCAGCTCCGGGACTAGCGGGGGCGGGAGGGAGCAGTTCTTC
CDR3aa: CASSSGTSGGGREQFF

abundance: -
v_gene: TRBV28
j_gene: TRBJ2-5
d_gene: TRBD2
CDR3nt: TGTGCCAGCAACCCCCCGGGGCTAGCGGAAGAGACCCAGTACTTC
CDR3aa: CASNPPGLAEETQYF

abundance: -
v_gene: TRBV2
j_gene: TRBJ2-7
d_gene: -
CDR3nt: TGTGCCAGCAGTCCAACAGAGCTTACGAAGCAGTACTTC
CDR3aa: CASSPTELTKQYF